The 23 T cell receptor beta chains listed next were all sequenced from one sample in a study of T cell responses to AZD1222 COVID-19 vaccine. The method was immunoSEQ multiplex PCR; TCRdb's version includes in-frame clones alone and lacks a portion of them. Among approximately 43,000 clones listed, about 91% were seen once. Sequencing used peripheral blood, obtained 28 days after the second AZD1222 dose. The receptors shown here come from an adult who received the AZD1222 COVID-19 vaccine.

The chain's CDR3 is CASSGLASGANVLTF. DNA for the CDR3: TGCGCCAGCAGCGGGCTAGCTTCCGGGGCCAACGTCCTGACTTTC. The V and J genes are TRBV5-1 and TRBJ2-6; D might be TRBD2 (5 bases). Looked up from germline, CDR1 is SGHRS and CDR2 is YFSETQ. The CDR3 is 15 residues long. V was cut by 4 bases and J by 4 bases, with 12 bases left in between.

The chain has TRBV2 and TRBJ2-7; no firm D call. This CDR3 spans 15 amino acids. V was cut by 2 bases and J by 4 bases, with 15 bases left in between. From germline, CDR1 is SNHLY and CDR2 FYNNEI. The CDR3: CASSEKLGSLYEQYF. In DNA form, the CDR3 reads TGTGCCAGCAGTGAAAAGTTGGGCTCTCTATACGAGCAGTACTTC.

This clone was seen only once. This chain links TRBV6-2 or TRBV6-3 with TRBJ1-6; no definite D call. CDR3 length: 14 residues. The germline V and J ends were trimmed by 5 bases and 5 bases, with 10 bases remaining between them. Per the germline V gene, CDR1 is MNHEY and CDR2 is SVGEGT. CDR3 residues: CASSLRSDNSPLHF. CDR3 coding DNA: TGTGCCAGCAGTCTGCGGAGCGATAATTCACCCCTCCACTTT.

The rearrangement links TRBV10-3 to TRBJ1-3; D is ambiguous. Trimming took 5 bases from V and 0 from J, leaving 11 bases between them. The CDR3 length is 15 residues. Germline CDR1 and CDR2: ENHRY and SYGVKD. CDR3 nucleotide sequence: TGTGCCATCAGTACGGTTTCACGCTCTGGAAACACCATATATTTT. This codes for CAISTVSRSGNTIYF.

This chain links TRBV19 with TRBJ2-1; 7 nucleotides agree with TRBD1. The CDR3 is made up of 12 amino acids. Germline lookup yields CDR1 LNHDA and CDR2 SQIVND (reference sequence). V dropped 8 bases and J dropped 9; count of bases not matched to a gene: 7. This CDR3 is CASGRGYGEQFF. The CDR3 DNA reads as TGTGCCAGTGGCAGGGGGTATGGTGAGCAGTTCTTC.

The V gene is TRBV9, the J gene TRBJ1-6; no firm D call. CDR3 length: 14 amino acids. From germline, CDR1 is SGDLS and CDR2 YYNGEE. Trimming took off 4 bases at V and 3 bases at J, with 8 bases between the two ends. For the CDR3, the DNA is TGTGCCAGCAGCCTCAAAAACTATAATTCACCCCTCCACTTT. Translating it yields CASSLKNYNSPLHF.

This clone occurred a few times. This chain connects TRBV14 to TRBJ2-3; weak D call: TRBD2 (5 bases). Germline assignment: CDR1 SGHDN and CDR2 FVKESK. This CDR3 region has 15 residues. Trimming took off 1 base at V and 0 bases at J, with 8 bases between the two ends. Written as DNA, the CDR3 is TGTGCCAGCAGCCAAGGGACTTCAAGCACAGATACGCAGTATTTT. This gives the protein CASSQGTSSTDTQYF.

The rearrangement uses TRBV11-3 and TRBJ2-2; D remains ambiguous. This CDR3 is built from 13 residues. V was trimmed by 1 base and J by 7 bases, leaving 7 bases between them. Per the germline V gene, CDR1 is SGHNT and CDR2 is YENEEA. CDR3 sequence: CASSLVGDGELFF. The CDR3 DNA is TGTGCCAGCAGCTTAGTAGGAGACGGGGAGCTGTTTTTT.

V is TRBV27 and J is TRBJ2-2; 7 bases are shared with TRBD1. The junction had 10 bases not matched to a gene; V was cut back by 6 bases and J by 3 bases. The CDR3 is 16 amino acids. Germline loops: CDR1 MNHEY, CDR2 SMNVEV (reference sequence). CDR3: CASRNSGTDYTGELFF. The CDR3 DNA reads TGTGCCAGCAGAAACTCCGGGACAGACTACACCGGGGAGCTGTTTTTT.

The chain carries TRBV11-2 and TRBJ2-1; 9 bases match TRBD2. Germline CDR1 is SGHAT and CDR2 is FQNNGV. V shed 1 base, J shed 7 bases, and the junction held 5 bases outside the gene matches. CDR3 size: 15 residues. The CDR3 DNA reads as TGTGCCAGCAGCTTAGGCGGGGGGGCTGGGAATGAGCAGTTCTTC. Its protein product is CASSLGGGAGNEQFF.

This clone came up once. The gene calls are TRBV7-9 and TRBJ2-5, with 11 bases fitting TRBD2. This CDR3 contains 14 residues. Germline loops: CDR1 SEHNR, CDR2 FQNEAQ (reference sequence). The ends lost 4 bases at V and 4 bases at J; junction bases unmatched: 2. The CDR3 DNA sequence: TGTGCCAGCAGCTATGGACTAGCGGGAGAGACCCAGTACTTC. Protein product: CASSYGLAGETQYF.

The rearrangement uses TRBV3-1 (or the pseudogene TRBV3-2) and TRBJ1-6; D possibly corresponds to TRBD1 (5 bases). CDR3 length: 18 amino acids. Deletions cut 1 base from V and 1 base from J, with 14 bases between. Germline assignment: CDR1 LGHDT and CDR2 YNNKEL (reference sequence). The CDR3 DNA is TGTGCCAGCAGCCAAGGTTACTCCCAGGGATCCTATAATTCACCCCTCCACTTT. This codes for CASSQGYSQGSYNSPLHF.

The CDR3 sequence is CASSQLAGSYNEQFF. The CDR3 DNA reads TGCGCCAGCAGCCAACTAGCGGGGTCCTACAATGAGCAGTTCTTC. The rearrangement joins TRBV5-1 to TRBJ2-1; TRBD2 aligns across 10 bases. The germline CDR1 and CDR2 sequences are SGHRS and YFSETQ. The CDR3 totals 15 residues. The junction had 2 bases not matched to a gene; V was cut back by 4 bases and J by 1 base.

The J gene is TRBJ2-7, the V gene TRBV2, with D possibly being TRBD1 (6 bases). The CDR3 loop spans 14 amino acids. V dropped 2 bases and J dropped 3 bases, with 11 bases sitting between them. Germline CDR1 reads SNHLY; CDR2 reads FYNNEI. The CDR3 protein is CASSEQGPDYEQYF. The CDR3 DNA is TGTGCCAGCAGTGAACAGGGGCCTGACTACGAGCAGTACTTC.

This CDR3 is CAWSTTQGFSNQPQHF. The DNA for the CDR3 is TGTGCCTGGAGTACCACTCAGGGGTTCAGCAATCAGCCCCAGCATTTT. This rearrangement joins TRBV30 to TRBJ1-5, with a possible D match to TRBD1 (6 bases). The V end was cut by 2 bases, the J end by 1 base, with 15 bases between. There are 16 residues in the CDR3. The germline V gene encodes CDR1 GTSNPN and CDR2 SVGIG (reference sequence).

This chain connects TRBV16 to TRBJ2-3; D is ambiguous. This CDR3 is 12 amino acids long. Germline V CDR1 and CDR2: KGHSY, FQNENV. V was trimmed by 4 bases and J by 6 bases, leaving 8 bases between them. DNA for the CDR3: TGTGCCAGCAGCCCGACCTCGGATACGCAGTATTTT. Translating gives CASSPTSDTQYF.

CDR3 amino acids: CASSVRQQETQYF. CDR3 DNA: TGTGCCAGCAGTGTTCGACAGCAAGAGACCCAGTACTTC. The gene calls are TRBV2 and TRBJ2-5; perhaps TRBD1 as D (5 bases). Per the germline V gene, CDR1 is SNHLY and CDR2 is FYNNEI. The V and J ends lost 4 bases and 2 bases respectively, with 8 bases between them. This CDR3 has 13 amino acids.

The chain employs TRBV5-1 and TRBJ2-2, with TRBD2 matching 10 bases. Germline values: CDR1 SGHRS, CDR2 YFSETQ. There are 15 residues in the CDR3. V lost 4 bases, J lost 5 bases, and 5 bases stayed unmatched. The CDR3 nucleotides are TGCGCCAGCAGCGGCGCTAGCGGGGGAACCGGGGAGCTGTTTTTT. Residues: CASSGASGGTGELFF.

The genes are TRBV23-1 and TRBJ1-5; unclear D gene. TRBV23-1 is placed among ORFs of uncertain function. Trimming removed 2 bases from V and 6 bases from J, with 14 bases in between. The CDR3 has 15 amino acids. CDR3 amino acids: CASSQRPAERQPQHF. The CDR3 DNA sequence: TGCGCCAGCAGTCAACGCCCCGCCGAGCGTCAGCCCCAGCATTTT.

The rearrangement joins TRBV3-1 (or the pseudogene TRBV3-2) to TRBJ1-2, with TRBD1 matching 8 bases. The germline CDR1 and CDR2 sequences are LGHDT and YNNKEL (reference sequence). The CDR3 totals 15 residues. V lost 6 bases, J lost 8 bases, and 14 bases stayed unmatched. The CDR3 region has the DNA TGTGCCAGCAGTTCTGGGGACAGGTCCCTCCAAGGCTACACCTTC. Amino acid sequence: CASSSGDRSLQGYTF.

V usage is TRBV11-3 and J usage is TRBJ2-2; 7 bases are a match to TRBD1. The CDR3 has 16 amino acids. Unmatched junction bases numbered 3, after V lost 0 bases and J lost 2 bases. Germline-derived CDR1 and CDR2 are SGHNT and YENEEA. As DNA, the CDR3 is TGTGCCAGCAGCTTAGATGGGGACAGAAACACCGGGGAGCTGTTTTTT. Its translation: CASSLDGDRNTGELFF.

This clone was seen only once. The chain joins TRBV27 to TRBJ1-1, with TRBD1 as a possible D gene (6 bases). Germline CDR1 is MNHEY and CDR2 is SMNVEV (reference sequence). This CDR3 spans 14 amino acids. V dropped 7 bases and J dropped 5 bases, with 17 bases sitting between them. CDR3 residues: CASTVTGTKTEAFF. The DNA for the CDR3 is TGTGCCAGCACGGTCACCGGGACAAAAACTGAAGCTTTCTTT.

This clone was seen a few times. The chain joins TRBV7-6 to TRBJ2-7; 8 nucleotides match TRBD2. V lost 1 base to trimming and J lost 0 bases; unmatched junction nucleotides: 14. The CDR3 runs 19 residues. The germline gives CDR1 SGHVS, CDR2 FNYEAQ. CDR3 in amino acids: CASSLGSAGGKSSSYEQYF. DNA for the CDR3: TGTGCCAGCAGCTTAGGGAGTGCGGGAGGAAAATCGAGCTCCTACGAGCAGTACTTC. The variable domain in full, with the rest retrieved from reference TRBV7-6 and TRBJ2-7, is GAGVSQSPRYKVTKRGQDVALRCDPISGHVSLYWYRQALGQGPEFLTYFNYEAQQDKSGLPNDRFSAERPEGSISTLTIQRTEQRDSAMYRCASSLGSAGGKSSSYEQYFGPGTRLTVT.